This is a list of T cell receptor beta chains from one sample in a study of shared clonotypes between healthy human individuals. Sequencing was performed with immunoSEQ multiplex PCR; in TCRdb, only in-frame clones are kept and a portion is missing. The table has millions of clones, approximately 94% seen once; the top ten hold around 0.15%. The sample consisted of naive CD4+ T cells sorted from blood. These receptors were collected from a man between 18 and 29 years old in good health. Both conserved end residues are part of each CDR3. The order of the fields is D gene, V gene, clone size, CDR3 length, J gene, CDR3 protein, CDR3 DNA. The D gene is left open where the match is weak. Expanded clones are given a class, and other clones once, few, many or no size at all.

>TRBD1|TRBV6-5|NA|14|TRBJ1-5
CASRLTGSGQPQHF
TGTGCCAGCAGGTTGACAGGGTCCGGCCAGCCCCAGCATTTT
>NA|TRBV12-5|NA|11|TRBJ2-3
CASAWGDNEYF
TGTGCTAGTGCCTGGGGGGACAATGAGTATTTT
>TRBD1|TRBV5-4|NA|20|TRBJ1-2
CASSLRAGRDRAHSYYGYTF
TGTGCCAGCAGCTTACGGGCGGGAAGGGACAGGGCCCATTCCTACTATGGCTACACCTTC
>TRBD1|TRBV19|NA|14|TRBJ2-7
CASSEQGAAYEQYF
TGTGCCAGTAGTGAACAGGGGGCAGCCTACGAGCAGTACTTC
>NA|TRBV6-1|NA|14|TRBJ2-5
CASSPGSGQETQYF
TGTGCCAGCAGTCCCGGGAGCGGACAAGAGACCCAGTACTTC
>NA|TRBV2|NA|17|TRBJ2-7
CASSDPYRAGKAWEQYF
TGTGCCAGCAGTGACCCGTACCGGGCAGGGAAGGCTTGGGAGCAGTACTTC
>NA|TRBV28|NA|14|TRBJ1-1
CASSVPGPNTEAFF
TGTGCCAGCAGTGTCCCGGGACCGAACACTGAAGCTTTCTTT
>NA|TRBV14|NA|12|TRBJ2-5
CASSQRWGTQYF
TGTGCCAGCAGCCAAAGATGGGGGACCCAGTACTTC
>NA|TRBV7-9|NA|14|TRBJ1-2
CASSLAGDNYGYTF
TGTGCCAGCAGCTTAGCAGGGGACAACTATGGCTACACCTTC
>TRBD1|TRBV9|NA|16|TRBJ2-5
CASSAGTGDTWETQYF
TGTGCCAGCAGCGCCGGGACAGGAGACACATGGGAGACCCAGTACTTC
>NA|TRBV18|NA|14|TRBJ2-3
CASSPQGSTDTQYF
TGTGCCAGCTCACCCCAGGGGTCCACAGATACGCAGTATTTT
>NA|TRBV11-1|once|15|TRBJ2-6
CASSPAGAGANVLTF
TGTGCCAGCAGCCCCGCAGGGGCCGGGGCCAACGTCCTGACTTTC
>NA|TRBV9|NA|13|TRBJ1-2
CASSARAGWGYTF
TGTGCCAGCAGCGCACGGGCCGGTTGGGGCTACACCTTC
>NA|TRBV28|NA|13|TRBJ1-1
CASSLKDSPGAFF
TGTGCCAGCAGTTTAAAGGACAGCCCCGGAGCTTTCTTT
>TRBD1|TRBV7-2|NA|18|TRBJ2-3
CASSPRPRDRGRTDTQYF
TGTGCCAGCAGCCCTCGGCCCCGGGACAGGGGGCGGACAGATACGCAGTATTTT
>NA|TRBV10-3|NA|13|TRBJ2-3
CAISEGNTDTQYF
TGTGCCATCAGTGAAGGAAACACAGATACGCAGTATTTT
>TRBD2|TRBV2|NA|15|TRBJ2-7
CASSDGLAGYYEQYF
TGTGCCAGCAGTGACGGACTAGCGGGGTACTACGAGCAGTACTTC
>NA|TRBV11-3|NA|18|TRBJ2-7
CASSLAAGYIIGVYEQYF
TGTGCCAGCAGCTTAGCTGCAGGGTATATCATCGGTGTCTACGAGCAGTACTTC
>NA|TRBV30|NA|12|TRBJ1-5
CAWSEGHQPQHF
TGTGCCTGGAGTGAAGGACATCAGCCCCAGCATTTT
>NA|TRBV10-3|NA|14|TRBJ2-7
CAISRLDSSYEQYF
TGTGCCATCAGTAGACTAGATTCCTCCTACGAGCAGTACTTC
>NA|TRBV7-2|NA|13|TRBJ1-1
CASSLALNTEAFF
TGTGCCAGCAGCTTAGCATTGAACACTGAAGCTTTCTTT
>NA|TRBV6-5|once|15|TRBJ2-7
CASRPSVFGSYEQYF
TGTGCCAGCAGGCCCTCGGTCTTCGGATCATACGAGCAGTACTTC
>NA|TRBV30|NA|12|TRBJ1-1
CAWSRSNTEAFF
TGTGCCTGGAGCCGATCAAACACTGAAGCTTTCTTT